This T cell receptor beta chain was observed in a study of Graves' ophthalmopathy and Graves' hyperthyroidism. Overall study findings and caveats: The blood repertoire also included most expanded thyroid clonotypes above 0.001 frequency.

For repertoire sequencing, the TCR beta CDR3 regions were amplified from RNA transcripts. The authors performed first-round RT-PCR with HTBI primers and then a second-round multiplex PCR. TCRdb independently ran MiXCR on the multiplex PCR reads; one entry per CDR3 protein. The table includes 300,000 to 400,000 distinct CDR3 sequences, roughly a sixth detected once. This clonotype came up many times. The target antigen is unknown. V was pared by 3 bases and J by 0 bases, with 9 bases between. Per the germline V gene, CDR1 is SGHVS and CDR2 is FNYEAQ. The CDR3 covers 14 residues. Enrollment excluded any patients with other autoimmune diseases, uncontrolled infections, pregnancy or lactation.

The clonotype was recovered from an adult man with Graves' ophthalmopathy. The rearrangement uses TRBV7-6 and TRBJ2-7, with D unresolved. The sequenced material came from peripheral blood. CDR3 DNA sequence: TGTGCCAGCAGCTTGAGGAGCACCTCCTACGAGCAGTACTTC. Translation gives CASSLRSTSYEQYF. Using reference TRBV7-6 and TRBJ2-7 for the parts outside the CDR3, the full variable domain is GAGVSQSPRYKVTKRGQDVALRCDPISGHVSLYWYRQALGQGPEFLTYFNYEAQQDKSGLPNDRFSAERPEGSISTLTIQRTEQRDSAMYRCASSLRSTSYEQYFGPGTRLTVT.